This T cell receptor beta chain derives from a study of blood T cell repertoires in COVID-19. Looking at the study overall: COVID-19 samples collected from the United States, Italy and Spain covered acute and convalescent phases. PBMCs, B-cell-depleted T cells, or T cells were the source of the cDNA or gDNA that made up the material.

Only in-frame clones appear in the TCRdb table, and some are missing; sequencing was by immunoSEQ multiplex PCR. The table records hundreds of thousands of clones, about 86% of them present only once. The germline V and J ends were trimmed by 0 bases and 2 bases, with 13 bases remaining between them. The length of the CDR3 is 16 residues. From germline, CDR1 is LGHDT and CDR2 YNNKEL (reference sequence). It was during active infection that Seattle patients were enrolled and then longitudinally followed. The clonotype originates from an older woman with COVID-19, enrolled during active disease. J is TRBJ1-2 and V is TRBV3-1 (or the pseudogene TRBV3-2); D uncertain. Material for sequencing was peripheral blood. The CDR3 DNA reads TGTGCCAGCAGCCAAGATGGGAGCTGGGGAAACTATGGCTACACCTTC. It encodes CASSQDGSWGNYGYTF.